A selection of T cell receptor beta chains follows, all from one sample in a study of T cell responses to AZD1222 COVID-19 vaccine. Repertoires were generated with immunoSEQ multiplex PCR, while TCRdb's copy carries only in-frame clones and drops some. The data hold roughly 190,000 clones, with 85% to 95% observed a single time. The specimen was peripheral blood, collected on day 0 of AZD1222 vaccination. These receptors all come from an adult in good health. Each CDR3 is given without its conserved first and last residue. A D gene is named only where the DNA matches it firmly.

d_call j_call v_call cdr3_aa
NA TRBJ2-7 TRBV28 ASDTRHIAGVAYEQY
NA TRBJ2-5 TRBV5-1 ASSLVGTGGETQY
NA TRBJ2-7 TRBV6-5 ASSYIGGVGYEQY
NA TRBJ1-6 TRBV6-4 ASSDTGRGHNSPLH
TRBD2 TRBJ2-1 TRBV28 ASTTGGSYNEQF
NA TRBJ2-3 TRBV7-3 ASSLSSPGVTDTQY
NA TRBJ2-1 TRBV24-1 ATSDSGGRSYNEQF
NA TRBJ1-2 TRBV19 ASSIEVFKVDGYT
TRBD1 TRBJ2-7 TRBV27 ASSPRTGNYEQY
NA TRBJ1-2 TRBV6-1 ASSERGGLDYGYT
TRBD1 TRBJ1-2 TRBV5-1 ASSLADRGNNGYT
NA TRBJ1-1 TRBV12-5 ASGLVQVRSLSEAF
NA TRBJ1-5 TRBV18 ASSPTGQPQH
NA TRBJ1-5 TRBV28 ASRLGGISNQPQH
NA TRBJ1-6 TRBV5-6 ASSLDPDNSPLH
NA TRBJ1-4 TRBV3-1/TRBV3-2 ASSQDEKLF
NA TRBJ1-4 TRBV28 ASSPSLPKNEKLF
NA TRBJ1-5 TRBV24-1 ATSETSSNQPQH
NA TRBJ1-5 TRBV6-1 ASSEEGRPGQH
NA TRBJ1-5 TRBV6-1 ASSEMTQTFQPQH
NA TRBJ1-5 TRBV5-1 ASMQGPNQPQH
NA TRBJ1-2 TRBV25-1 ASRGGGAGYT
NA TRBJ1-1 TRBV12-3/TRBV12-4 ASGPGLPTEAF
NA TRBJ1-2 TRBV27 ASSLSGPANYGYT
NA TRBJ1-1 TRBV30 AWSVPGFRVSEAF
NA TRBJ2-2 TRBV5-6 ATHLGGTEDTGELF
NA TRBJ1-1 TRBV5-8 ASSLVGRNTEAF
NA TRBJ1-2 TRBV5-4 ASSAQGQDGYT
TRBD1 TRBJ1-6 TRBV10-3 AIADRANNSPLH